This TCR beta chain was found in a study of cytomegalovirus exposure and HLA in healthy donors (dated by TCRdb to 2016 to 2017). Some background on the complete study: An earlier analysis of 587 of the donors reported more than 250 Gb of sequence data and some 100 million unique TCR beta sequences from 150 million to 200 million T cells. An early release that covered around 590 HLA-typed donors contained about 300 gigabases of sequencing data and 85 million to 100 million unique TCR sequences. The genetic ancestry cluster associated with self-reported Caucasian donors included roughly four fifths of the approximately 430 genotyped donors. The study aimed to test whether signatures of past pathogen exposure could be identified by cataloging public T cell receptors. The study used immunosequencing to profile the T cell repertoires of 600 to 850 subjects and linked those repertoires to cytomegalovirus serostatus. Besides the first cohort of around 670 subjects, a separate validation cohort made up of roughly 120 different subjects was used. High-throughput TCR immunosequencing, statistical association of individual TCRs with disease status, and machine learning were combined to predict cytomegalovirus infection status. A later analysis re-examined previously published TCR beta repertoires from hundreds of donors and added high-resolution HLA genotyping to investigate patterns of TCR occurrence. In the later analysis, no new phenotypic data were used to find candidate immune exposures; instead, reliance was placed on TCR beta sequences and their occurrence across donors. An earlier analysis of several hundred of the donors used high-throughput TCR beta sequencing to judge whether each TCR beta V gene segment behaved as functional or pseudogenic. Donor age, sex, ethnicity and CMV serostatus were compiled alongside the repertoire data. Genome-wide SNP genotypes for about 60% of the 666 donors were used in a later genetic analysis, which treated that subset as a discovery cohort. All discovery cohort repertoires had been generated on a single sequencing platform. Both class I and class II loci were covered by HLA typing, at four-digit resolution. Typing coverage varied by locus: about 629-630 donors for A, B, C, DRB1 and DQB1; about 520 for DQA1; more than 600 for DPA1; fewer than 480 for DPB1. Four or five DR-DQ haplotypes were handled as single units for association and clustering, since linkage in the cohort was strong. Among some 410 genotyped donors of the cohort, an average of approximately 240,000 unique TCR beta nucleotide sequences was sequenced per donor, of which about 18% were non-productive.

The cohort was made up of 650 to 700 healthy bone marrow donors. At the time of sampling, every cohort member was nominally healthy, though immune exposures that went unrecorded were likely present. The donor tested CMV seronegative, placing the donor among the 300 to 450 seronegative members of the cohort. A peripheral blood sample was provided by each donor, and peripheral blood mononuclear cells were used for TCR beta sequencing. Genomic DNA extraction from the blood cell samples was performed with the Qiagen DNeasy Blood Extraction Kit. As encoded in the germline V gene, CDR1 is SGHRS while CDR2 is YFSETQ. From its cysteine to its phenylalanine, the CDR3 spans 14 amino acids. Only CDR3 DNA remains: 42 bases, in frame from the first base. A distance of 14 bases separates the germline ends of V and J, which lose 0 bases and 8 bases respectively. Concerning this clone: Its antigen has not been determined. The input lacks base qualities; no much larger clone sits a single base away.

The library was generated by the immunoSEQ multiplex PCR assay. The multiplex PCR relied on a mix of 60 forward primers for TCR Vbeta segments and 13 reverse primers for TCR Jbeta segments. The CDR3 region of rearranged TCR beta genes was amplified from genomic DNA by a multiplex PCR assay. On the Illumina HiSeq System, the amplified TCR beta libraries were sequenced as 87-base-pair reads. The study's processing was this. A later analysis counted about 80 million unique TCR beta chains across the 666 repertoires, and 9.5 million to 11 million of these chains were shared by at least two donors. Raw reads were error-corrected and collapsed into unique sequences with a nearest-neighbor algorithm that merged closely related sequences to remove PCR and sequencing errors. V, D and J gene segments were assigned by aligning CDR3 sequences to IMGT reference sequences. For a sequence to be retained, at least a six-nucleotide match to both a V gene segment and a J gene segment was required. Rearrangements were called productive when the CDR3 lacked stop codons and stayed in frame with V and J; all others were non-productive. Following IMGT convention, CDR3 was defined as the stretch from the second conserved V-encoded cysteine to the conserved J-encoded phenylalanine. The earlier analysis of about 610 of the donors excluded any sequence lacking an unambiguous match to a single V gene segment. An earlier analysis of several hundred of the donors called V segments functional above 56.7% productive rearrangements and segregating when the between-donor standard deviation exceeded 5%. To diagnose cytomegalovirus status from the catalog of TCR beta chain sequences, a statistical classification framework was built. V and J gene assignment, in a later analysis, came from comparing TCR nucleotide sequences with IMGT/GENE-DB human TR gene sequences. Using the TCRdist pipeline, a later analysis assigned CDR3 sequences along with most-parsimonious VDJ recombination scenarios. In a later analysis, each TCR beta chain was defined by its CDR3 amino acid sequence together with its V-gene family, and reads lacking a unique V-gene family were excluded. To address suspected cross-contamination and a sequencing artifact, a later analysis removed approximately 600 highly shared, low-generation-probability nucleotide sequences. In a later analysis, a clonal expansion index for each public chain was calculated from normalized within-repertoire ranks of inferred template counts. In a later analysis, generation probabilities were computed with a VDJ recombination model fitted to out-of-frame rearrangements, and the resulting probabilities were checked against IGoR. A later analysis scored TCR-TCR, TCR-HLA and TCR-CMV co-occurrence with hypergeometric tests, applying a repertoire-size bias correction to TCR pairs. To estimate false discovery rates, a later analysis permuted the HLA or CMV assignments 20 times. In a later analysis, co-occurring TCRs were grouped using DBSCAN, and TCRdist sequence similarity was added for clustering within HLA-allele-positive subsets. Repertoires with fewer than 30,000 or more than 120,000 public chains, plus five repertoires with anomalous nucleotide sharing, were excluded from co-occurrence clustering. Drawn from immuneACCESS, this table holds only the in-frame rearrangements with V and J called that TCRdb kept. Clones are partly lost; checked studies trace under half to an unresolved V gene and leave the rest unexplained. D and trimming come from the DNA, and the V and J calls and clone size come from that table. The sample includes 130,000 to 150,000 clones, with roughly 80% observed a single time. The biggest ten clones account for approximately 2.9% of the sample.

General conclusions and limits of the study: Most CMV-associated TCR beta chains appeared to be HLA-restricted in a later analysis, and the HLA associations seemed to be driven largely by CMV exposure. A total of around 150 TCR beta chains were listed by the study as associated with cytomegalovirus. Only TCR beta chains were sequenced in this cohort, and the absence of alpha or paired-chain data limited detectable features. Correlated functional status among segregating V segments might be attributable to linkage disequilibrium, but an unknown experimental factor could not be ruled out. In both the original and validation cohorts, the classifier was reported to diagnose cytomegalovirus status with high specificity and sensitivity. An earlier analysis of 587 of the donors showed that most TCR beta V segments appeared in productive rearrangements either about 90% or about 30% of the time, which broadly matched IMGT annotations. The 87-base-pair reads could not distinguish some IMGT-functional V segments, including TRBV6-2 and TRBV6-3, so those segments were excluded. The sequencing pipeline was judged likely to have produced a cluster of highly shared sequence variants as a technical artifact. In a later genetic analysis, a missense DCLRE1C variant was associated with V-gene and J-gene trimming of TCR beta chains, and the association was replicated in an independent cohort. In a later genetic analysis, fewer N-insertions in productive TCRs were reported among donors in an Asian-associated ancestry cluster than the roughly 700-donor mean. For the cohort, immune exposure information was limited to CMV serostatus. Because counts were too low, about 18 rarely observed V segments, including chromosome 9 orphons, were excluded from the earlier analysis of 587 of the donors. A later analysis found that HLA-associated TCR beta chains were more clonally expanded and had lower generation probabilities than equally common non-associated chains. Roughly uniform sequencing depth across donors was assumed in presence/absence analyses, although this assumption may not hold. Strong co-occurrence of HLA alleles, especially DR and DQ, made assigning TCR associations to individual alleles difficult. In vitro tests confirmed that a few of the cytomegalovirus-associated TCR beta chains recognize cytomegalovirus antigens. Because HLA typing was unavailable for some donors at each locus, only the typed subset was used in association tests. A further reported finding was that TCR beta sequences accurately predicted the HLA-A and HLA-B alleles for most subjects in the first cohort. Most TCR sequences were seen in very few donors, while some public TCRs were found in many individuals. According to a later analysis, parvovirus B19, influenza, CMV and Epstein-Barr virus appeared linked to several top co-occurrence clusters. In a later analysis, the rate of TCR association differed among HLA loci, with DRB1 alleles having the most associated TCRs and HLA-C alleles having the fewest. It was suggested by the authors that the approach could potentially be generalized to other disease states and immunological phenotypes. Specific HLA alleles were associated with 15,000 to 20,000 TCR beta sequences at a false discovery rate of 0.05 in a later analysis.

The sequenced sample was PBMCs. This chain joins TRBV5-1 to TRBJ1-1, and possibly TRBD1, on 5 matching bases. The receptor was derived from a woman in her 30s in good health and CMV-seronegative. The CDR3 here reads CASSLVVGGAEAFF. The DNA reads as follows: TGCGCCAGCAGCTTGGTCGTCGGAGGGGCCGAAGCTTTCTTT.